This T cell receptor beta chain was recorded in a study of regulatory T cells in long-lasting Graves disease. This clonotype has more than one count but fewer than ten. Indicated time point: persistent/refractory GD, antithyroid drugs over 5 years with positive TRAb. Making the TCR library involved RNA that had been extracted from PBMCs. The V and J ends lost 3 bases and 6 bases respectively, with 11 bases between them. Germline V lookup: CDR1 DFQATT, CDR2 SNEGSKA (reference sequence). The length of the CDR3 is 12 residues. In building TCR beta libraries, iRepertoire HTBI primers were used together with Arm-PCR of CDR3 regions. TCRdb itself ran the multiplex PCR reads through MiXCR, one entry per CDR3 protein. This table holds some 340,000 distinct CDR3 sequences, 20% to 25% found once.

The chain carries TRBV20-1 and TRBJ1-1; unclear D gene. Sequencing used peripheral blood mononuclear cells (PBMCs), obtained when the disease was refractory, from a patient treated with antithyroid drugs. The sequence came from a woman in her thirties or forties with Graves disease. CDR3 DNA: TGCAGTGCTAGTATTCGGGGATCTGAAGCTTTCTTT. It codes for CSASIRGSEAFF.